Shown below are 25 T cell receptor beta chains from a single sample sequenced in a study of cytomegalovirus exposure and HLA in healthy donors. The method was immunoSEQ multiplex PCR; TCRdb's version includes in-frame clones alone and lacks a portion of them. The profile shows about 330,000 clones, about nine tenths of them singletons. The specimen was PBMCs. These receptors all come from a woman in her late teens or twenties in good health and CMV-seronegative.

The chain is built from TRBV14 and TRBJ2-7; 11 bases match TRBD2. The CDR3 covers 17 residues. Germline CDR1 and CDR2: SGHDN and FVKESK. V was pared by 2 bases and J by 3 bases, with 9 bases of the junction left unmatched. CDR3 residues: CASSQRGGGTSGYEQYF. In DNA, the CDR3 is TGTGCCAGCAGCCAAAGGGGTGGAGGGACTAGCGGCTACGAGCAGTACTTC.

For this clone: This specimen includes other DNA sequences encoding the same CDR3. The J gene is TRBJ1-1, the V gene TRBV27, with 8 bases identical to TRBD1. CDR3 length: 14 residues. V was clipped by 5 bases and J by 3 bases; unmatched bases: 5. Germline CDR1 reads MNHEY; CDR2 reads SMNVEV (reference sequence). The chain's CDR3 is CASSLTGGDTEAFF. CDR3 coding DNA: TGTGCCAGCAGTCTCACAGGGGGGGACACTGAAGCTTTCTTT.

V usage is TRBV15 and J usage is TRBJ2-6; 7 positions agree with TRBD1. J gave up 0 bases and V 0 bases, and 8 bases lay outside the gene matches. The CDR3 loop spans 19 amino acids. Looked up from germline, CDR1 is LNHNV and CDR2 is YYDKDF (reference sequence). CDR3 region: CATSREPGQVPSGANVLTF. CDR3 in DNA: TGTGCCACCAGCAGAGAACCCGGACAGGTACCCTCTGGGGCCAACGTCCTGACTTTC. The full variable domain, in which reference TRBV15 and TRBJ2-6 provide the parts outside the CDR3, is DAMVIQNPRYQVTQFGKPVTLSCSQTLNHNVMYWYQQKSSQAPKLLFHYYDKDFNNEADTPDNFQSRRPNTSFCFLDIRSPGLGDTAMYLCATSREPGQVPSGANVLTFGAGSRLTVL.

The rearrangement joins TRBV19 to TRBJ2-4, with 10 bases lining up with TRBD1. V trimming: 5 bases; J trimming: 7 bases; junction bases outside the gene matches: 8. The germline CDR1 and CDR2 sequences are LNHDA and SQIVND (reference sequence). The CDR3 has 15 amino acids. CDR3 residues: CASSDPGQGYNIQYF. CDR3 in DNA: TGTGCCAGTAGTGACCCGGGACAGGGGTATAACATTCAGTACTTC.

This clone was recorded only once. CDR3 DNA sequence: TGTGCCTGGAGTTCGGCGCAGCGGGGATACAATGAGCAGTTCTTC. Translated, it gives CAWSSAQRGYNEQFF. This chain uses TRBV30 with TRBJ2-1; TRBD2 matches at 7 bases. Germline CDR1 is GTSNPN and CDR2 is SVGIG (reference sequence). Trimming at V came to 2 bases and at J to 4 bases, leaving 8 bases not matched to a gene. The length of the CDR3 is 15 residues.

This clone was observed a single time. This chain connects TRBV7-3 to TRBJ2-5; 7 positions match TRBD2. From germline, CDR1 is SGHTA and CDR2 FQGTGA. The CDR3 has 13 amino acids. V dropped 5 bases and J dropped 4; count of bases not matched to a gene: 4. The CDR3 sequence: CASSPVAGETQYF. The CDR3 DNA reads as TGTGCCAGCAGCCCCGTAGCGGGAGAGACCCAGTACTTC.

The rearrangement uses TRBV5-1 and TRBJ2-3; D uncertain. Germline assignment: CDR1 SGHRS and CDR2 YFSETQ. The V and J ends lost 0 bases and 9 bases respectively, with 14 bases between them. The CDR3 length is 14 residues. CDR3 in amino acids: CASSLGQPEQTQYF. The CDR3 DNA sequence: TGCGCCAGCAGCTTGGGGCAACCGGAACAGACGCAGTATTTT.

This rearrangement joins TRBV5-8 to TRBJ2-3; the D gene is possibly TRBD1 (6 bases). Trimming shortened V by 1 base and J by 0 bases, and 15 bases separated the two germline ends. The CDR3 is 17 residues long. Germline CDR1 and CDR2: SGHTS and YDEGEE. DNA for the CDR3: TGTGCCAGCAGCTTGATAAAGACGAGGGGGAGCACAGATACGCAGTATTTT. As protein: CASSLIKTRGSTDTQYF.

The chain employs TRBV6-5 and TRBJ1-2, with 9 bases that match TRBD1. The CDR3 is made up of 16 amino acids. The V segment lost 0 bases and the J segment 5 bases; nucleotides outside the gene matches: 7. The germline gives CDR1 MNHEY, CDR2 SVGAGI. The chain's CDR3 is CASSYSLTGGDYGYTF. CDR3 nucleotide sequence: TGTGCCAGCAGTTACTCTTTGACAGGGGGGGATTATGGCTACACCTTC.

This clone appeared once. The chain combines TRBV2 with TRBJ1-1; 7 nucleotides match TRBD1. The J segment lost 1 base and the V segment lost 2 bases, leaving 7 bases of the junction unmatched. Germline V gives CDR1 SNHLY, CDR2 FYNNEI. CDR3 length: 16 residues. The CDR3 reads CASSEPDRRPNTEAFF. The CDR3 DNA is TGTGCCAGCAGTGAACCGGACAGGCGACCGAACACTGAAGCTTTCTTT.

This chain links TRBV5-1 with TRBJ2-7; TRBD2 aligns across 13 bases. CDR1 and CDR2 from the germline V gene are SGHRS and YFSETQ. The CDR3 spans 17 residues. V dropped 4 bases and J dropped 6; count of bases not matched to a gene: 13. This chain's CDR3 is CASSRTSGRVSVAEQYF. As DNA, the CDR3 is TGCGCCAGCAGCCGTACTAGCGGGAGGGTTTCCGTCGCCGAGCAGTACTTC.

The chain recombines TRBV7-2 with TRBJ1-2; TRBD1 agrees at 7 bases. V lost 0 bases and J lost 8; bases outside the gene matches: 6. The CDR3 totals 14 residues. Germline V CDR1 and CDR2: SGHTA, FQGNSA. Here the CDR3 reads CASSLAAGGSGYTF. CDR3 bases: TGTGCCAGCAGCTTAGCGGCAGGGGGTTCCGGCTACACCTTC.

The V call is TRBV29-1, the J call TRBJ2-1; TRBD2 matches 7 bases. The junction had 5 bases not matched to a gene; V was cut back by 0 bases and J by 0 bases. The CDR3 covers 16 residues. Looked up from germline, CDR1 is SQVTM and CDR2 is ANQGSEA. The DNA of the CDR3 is TGCAGCGTTGAAGATGGCGCTAGCGGCTCCTACAATGAGCAGTTCTTC. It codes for CSVEDGASGSYNEQFF.

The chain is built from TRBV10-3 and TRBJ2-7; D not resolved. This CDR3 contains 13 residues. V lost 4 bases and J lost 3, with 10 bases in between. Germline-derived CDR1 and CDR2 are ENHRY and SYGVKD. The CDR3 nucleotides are TGTGCCATCAGTGGAGGCAGACTCTACGAGCAGTACTTC. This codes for CAISGGRLYEQYF.

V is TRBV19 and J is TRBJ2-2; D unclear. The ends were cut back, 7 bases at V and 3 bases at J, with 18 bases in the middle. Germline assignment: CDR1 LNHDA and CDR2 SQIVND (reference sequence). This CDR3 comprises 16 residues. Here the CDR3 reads CASTERGAGYTGELFF. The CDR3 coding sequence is TGTGCCAGTACCGAGCGAGGAGCCGGGTACACCGGGGAGCTGTTTTTT.

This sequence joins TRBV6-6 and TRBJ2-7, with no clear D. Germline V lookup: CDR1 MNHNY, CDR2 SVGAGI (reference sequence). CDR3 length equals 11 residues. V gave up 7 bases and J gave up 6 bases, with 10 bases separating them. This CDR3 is CASTISGEQYF. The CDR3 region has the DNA TGTGCCAGCACCATCTCGGGCGAGCAGTACTTC.

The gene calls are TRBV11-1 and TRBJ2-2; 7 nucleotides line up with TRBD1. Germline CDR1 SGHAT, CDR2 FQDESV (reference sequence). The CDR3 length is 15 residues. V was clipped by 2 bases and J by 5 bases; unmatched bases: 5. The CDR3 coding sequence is TGTGCCAGCAGCTTAACTAGACAGGGTACCGGGGAGCTGTTTTTT. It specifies CASSLTRQGTGELFF.

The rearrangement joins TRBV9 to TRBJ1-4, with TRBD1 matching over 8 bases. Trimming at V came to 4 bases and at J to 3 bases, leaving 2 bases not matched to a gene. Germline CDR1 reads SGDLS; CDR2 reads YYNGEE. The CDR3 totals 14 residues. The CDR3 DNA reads TGTGCCAGCAGCCTGACAGGGGCTAATGAAAAACTGTTTTTT. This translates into CASSLTGANEKLFF. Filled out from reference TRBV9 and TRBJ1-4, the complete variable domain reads DSGVTQTPKHLITATGQRVTLRCSPRSGDLSVYWYQQSLDQGLQFLIQYYNGEERAKGNILERFSAQQFPDLHSELNLSSLELGDSALYFCASSLTGANEKLFFGSGTQLSVL.

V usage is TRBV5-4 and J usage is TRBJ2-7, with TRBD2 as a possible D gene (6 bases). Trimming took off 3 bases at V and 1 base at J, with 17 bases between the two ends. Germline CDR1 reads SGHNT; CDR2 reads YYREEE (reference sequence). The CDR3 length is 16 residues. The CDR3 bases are TGTGCCAGCAGCTCGGCGGGGCACGGCCGATCCTACGAGCAGTACTTC. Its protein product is CASSSAGHGRSYEQYF.

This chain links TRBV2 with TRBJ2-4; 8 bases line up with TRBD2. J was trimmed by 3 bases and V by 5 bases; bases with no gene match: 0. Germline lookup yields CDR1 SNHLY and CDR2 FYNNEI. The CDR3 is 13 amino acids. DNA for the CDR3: TGTGCCAGCAGTCGGGAGGGCAAAAACATTCAGTACTTC. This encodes CASSREGKNIQYF.

The CDR3 DNA follows: TGTGCCAGCAGCGTAGGGGGGACTAGCGGGAGGCCCCCCAATGAGCAGTTCTTC. This encodes CASSVGGTSGRPPNEQFF. This chain links TRBV9 with TRBJ2-1; 15 bases fit TRBD2. V shed 0 bases, J shed 6 bases, and the junction held 7 bases outside the gene matches. This CDR3 is built from 18 residues. Germline loops: CDR1 SGDLS, CDR2 YYNGEE.

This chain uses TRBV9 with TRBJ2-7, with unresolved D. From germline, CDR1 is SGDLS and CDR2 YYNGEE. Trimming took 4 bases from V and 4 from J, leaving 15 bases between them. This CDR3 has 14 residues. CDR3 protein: CASSPGLQPYEQYF. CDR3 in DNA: TGTGCCAGCAGCCCAGGTCTTCAGCCGTACGAGCAGTACTTC.

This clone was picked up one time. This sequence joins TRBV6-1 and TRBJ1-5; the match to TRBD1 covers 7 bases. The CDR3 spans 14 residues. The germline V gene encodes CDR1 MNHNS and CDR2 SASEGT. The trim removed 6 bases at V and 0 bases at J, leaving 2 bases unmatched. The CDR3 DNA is TGTGCCAGCAGGACAGGGTATAGCAATCAGCCCCAGCATTTT. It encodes CASRTGYSNQPQHF.

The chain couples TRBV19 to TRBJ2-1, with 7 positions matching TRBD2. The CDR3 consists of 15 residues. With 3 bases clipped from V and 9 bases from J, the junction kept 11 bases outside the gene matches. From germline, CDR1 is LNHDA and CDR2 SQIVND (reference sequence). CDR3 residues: CASSIPGREFFEQFF. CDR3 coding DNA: TGTGCCAGTAGTATCCCCGGGCGGGAGTTCTTTGAGCAGTTCTTC. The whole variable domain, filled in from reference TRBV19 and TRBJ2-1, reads DGGITQSPKYLFRKEGQNVTLSCEQNLNHDAMYWYRQDPGQGLRLIYYSQIVNDFQKGDIAEGYSVSREKKESFPLTVTSAQKNPTAFYLCASSIPGREFFEQFFGPGTRLTVL.

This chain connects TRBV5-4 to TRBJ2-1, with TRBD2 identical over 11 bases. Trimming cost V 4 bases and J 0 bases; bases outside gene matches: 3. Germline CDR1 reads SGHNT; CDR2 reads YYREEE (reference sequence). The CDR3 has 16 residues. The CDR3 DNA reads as TGTGCCAGCAGCACGGGACTAGCGGCCTCCTACAATGAGCAGTTCTTC. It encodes CASSTGLAASYNEQFF.